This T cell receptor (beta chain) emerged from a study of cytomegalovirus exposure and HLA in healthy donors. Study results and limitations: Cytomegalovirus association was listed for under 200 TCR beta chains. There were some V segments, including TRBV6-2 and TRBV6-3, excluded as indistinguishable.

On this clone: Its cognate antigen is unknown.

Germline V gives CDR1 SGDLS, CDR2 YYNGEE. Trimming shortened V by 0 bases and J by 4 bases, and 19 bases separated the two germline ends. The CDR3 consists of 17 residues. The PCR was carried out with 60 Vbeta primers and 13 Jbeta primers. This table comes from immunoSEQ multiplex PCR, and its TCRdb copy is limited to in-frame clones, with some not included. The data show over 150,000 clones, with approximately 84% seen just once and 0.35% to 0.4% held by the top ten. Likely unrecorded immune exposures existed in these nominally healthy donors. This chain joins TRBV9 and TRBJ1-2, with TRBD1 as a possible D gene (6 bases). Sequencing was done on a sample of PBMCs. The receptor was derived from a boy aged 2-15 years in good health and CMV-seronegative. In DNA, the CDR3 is TGTGCCAGCAGCGTAGATGGGGCTCGGCAGGGGTTCTATGGCTACACCTTC. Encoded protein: CASSVDGARQGFYGYTF. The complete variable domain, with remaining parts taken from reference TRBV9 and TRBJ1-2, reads DSGVTQTPKHLITATGQRVTLRCSPRSGDLSVYWYQQSLDQGLQFLIQYYNGEERAKGNILERFSAQQFPDLHSELNLSSLELGDSALYFCASSVDGARQGFYGYTFGSGTRLTVV.